This T cell receptor beta chain was obtained from a study of shared clonotypes between healthy human individuals. Roughly 27,000 T cell genomes, or 200 ng DNA, went into the sorted-subset replicate PCRs. Data came from immunoSEQ multiplex PCR; TCRdb stores just in-frame clones and leaves some out. The sample records 950,000 to 1,100,000 clones, approximately 76% being singletons. Study observations and caveats: Represented diversity, genetic and exposure-history alike, was limited by few donors.

CDR1 is MGHRA, CDR2 YSYEKL, per germline. This CDR3 comprises 15 residues. The V segment lost 4 bases and the J segment 4 bases; nucleotides outside the gene matches: 8. About this clone itself: The antigen remains unidentified.

This chain joins TRBV4-1 and TRBJ2-5, with 8 bases that match TRBD2. The receptor was isolated from a man aged 18-30 years in good health. Sequencing was carried out using memory CD4+ T cells sorted from blood. This sample's subset: CD45RA-negative fraction. The CDR3 nucleotides read TGCGCCAGCAGCCCCTTCGGACTAGCCCCAGAGACCCAGTACTTC. Amino acid sequence: CASSPFGLAPETQYF.